The 2 T cell receptor delta chains below all came from one sample that was sequenced in a study of γδ T cells in repeated Plasmodium falciparum infection. TCRdb re-called the multiplex PCR reads via CATT. Of roughly 93,000 delta-chain clones detected, 0.98% appear once; the ten largest clones hold 9.6%. Vgamma9/Vdelta2+ and Vdelta2-negative gammadelta T cells were flow-sorted from PBMC for bulk sequencing. Sequenced: gamma-delta T cells from blood. These receptors were taken from a pool of human donors (malaria-infected and uninfected, not separated).

This clone was seen a few times. TCRdb attributes to this sequence the protein of a much larger clone, which differs from the DNA translation at residue 7; a read error is likely, and the protein displayed is translated from the DNA. V is TRDV1 and J is TRDJ1; D remains unclear. TCRdb supplies no J gene; here it was assigned by aligning the nucleotide sequence to germline. Germline CDR1 and CDR2: TSWWSYY and QGS. The CDR3 extends over 19 amino acids. Trimming shortened V by 6 bases and J by 0 bases, and 26 bases separated the two germline ends. The CDR3 spells CALGRPPVGTKPYTDKLIF. The CDR3 DNA follows: TGTGCTCTTGGTCGTCCCCCTGTCGGGACCAAACCTTACACCGATAAACTCATCTTT.

This clone appeared many times. The genes are TRDV2 and TRDJ1; 8 bases match TRDD3. With 2 bases clipped from V and 3 bases from J, the junction kept 10 bases outside the gene matches. Germline V gene sequence: CDR1 GEAIGNYY, CDR2 EKD. The CDR3 sequence is 16 residues long. The CDR3 bases are TGTGCCTGTGACAACTGGGGGCCCCACGGTCCCGATAAACTCATCTTT. Amino acids: CACDNWGPHGPDKLIF.